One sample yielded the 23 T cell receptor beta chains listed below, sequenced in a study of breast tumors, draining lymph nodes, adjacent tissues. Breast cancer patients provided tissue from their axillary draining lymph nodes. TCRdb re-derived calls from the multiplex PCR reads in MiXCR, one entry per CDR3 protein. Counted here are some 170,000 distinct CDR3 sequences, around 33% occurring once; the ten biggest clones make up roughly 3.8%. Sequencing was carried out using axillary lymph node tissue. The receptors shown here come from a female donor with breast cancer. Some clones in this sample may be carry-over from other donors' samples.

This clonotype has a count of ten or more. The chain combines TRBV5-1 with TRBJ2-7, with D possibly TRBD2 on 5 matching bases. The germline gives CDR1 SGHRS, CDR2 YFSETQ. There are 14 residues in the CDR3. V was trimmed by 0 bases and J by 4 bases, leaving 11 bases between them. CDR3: CASSLGGLIYEQYF. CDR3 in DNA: TGCGCCAGCAGCTTGGGTGGACTCATATACGAGCAGTACTTC.

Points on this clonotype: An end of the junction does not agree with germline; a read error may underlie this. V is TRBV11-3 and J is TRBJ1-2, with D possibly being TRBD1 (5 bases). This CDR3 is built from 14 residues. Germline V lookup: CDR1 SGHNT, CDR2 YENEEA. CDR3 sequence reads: CASSQARRGGGYTF. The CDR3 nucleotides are TGTGCCAGCAGCCAAGCGCGGAGGGGAGGTGGCTACACCTTT.

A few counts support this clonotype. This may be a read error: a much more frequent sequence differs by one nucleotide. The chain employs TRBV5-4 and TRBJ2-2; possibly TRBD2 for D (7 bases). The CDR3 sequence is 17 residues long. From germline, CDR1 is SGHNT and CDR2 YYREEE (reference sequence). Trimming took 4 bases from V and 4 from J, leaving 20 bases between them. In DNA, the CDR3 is TGTGCCAGCAGCCTAGGGGGGGCAGCTTATCTCACCGGGGAGCTGTTTTTT. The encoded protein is CASSLGGAAYLTGELFF.

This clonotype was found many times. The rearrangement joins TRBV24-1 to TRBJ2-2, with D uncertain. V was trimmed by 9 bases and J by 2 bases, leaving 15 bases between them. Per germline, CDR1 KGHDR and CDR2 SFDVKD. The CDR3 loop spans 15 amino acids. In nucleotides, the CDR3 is TGTGCCACCTCCACGGCAGGTCACAACACCGGGGAGCTGTTTTTT. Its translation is CATSTAGHNTGELFF.

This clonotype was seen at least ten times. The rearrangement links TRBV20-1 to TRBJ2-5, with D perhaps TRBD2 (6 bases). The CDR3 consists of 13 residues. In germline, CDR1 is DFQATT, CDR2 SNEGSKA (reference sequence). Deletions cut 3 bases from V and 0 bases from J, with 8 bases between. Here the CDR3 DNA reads TGCAGTGCTAGGGGGGGAAACCAAGAGACCCAGTACTTC. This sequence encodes CSARGGNQETQYF.

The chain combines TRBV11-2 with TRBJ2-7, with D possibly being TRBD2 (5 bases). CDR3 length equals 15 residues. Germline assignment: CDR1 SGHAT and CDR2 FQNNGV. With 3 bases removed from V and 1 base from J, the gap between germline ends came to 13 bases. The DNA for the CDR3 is TGTGCCAGCAGCTTCGTCGACGGGATATCCTACGAGCAGTACTTC. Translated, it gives CASSFVDGISYEQYF.

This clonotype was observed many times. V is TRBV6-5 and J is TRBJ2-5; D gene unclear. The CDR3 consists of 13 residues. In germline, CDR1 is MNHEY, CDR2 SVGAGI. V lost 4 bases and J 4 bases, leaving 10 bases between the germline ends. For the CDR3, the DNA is TGTGCCAGCAGTTGGGCCCTTCGAGAGACCCAGTACTTC. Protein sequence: CASSWALRETQYF.

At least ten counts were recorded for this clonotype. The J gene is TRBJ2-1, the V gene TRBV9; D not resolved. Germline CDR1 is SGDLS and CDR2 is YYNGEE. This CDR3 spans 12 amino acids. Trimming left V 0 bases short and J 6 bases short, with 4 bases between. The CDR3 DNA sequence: TGTGCCAGCAGCGTAGCTGGCAATGAGCAGTTCTTC. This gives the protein CASSVAGNEQFF.

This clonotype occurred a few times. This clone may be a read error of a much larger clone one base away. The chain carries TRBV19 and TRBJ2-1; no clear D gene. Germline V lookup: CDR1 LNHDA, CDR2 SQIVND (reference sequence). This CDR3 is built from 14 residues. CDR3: CASSIGYPNNGQFF. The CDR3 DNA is TGTGCCAGTAGTATTGGTTACCCGAACAATGGGCAGTTCTTC.

The CDR3 DNA reads TGTGCCAGCAGTCCGTCAGGGGGCTCAAGCAATCAGCCCCAGCATTTT. As protein: CASSPSGGSSNQPQHF. This chain connects TRBV6-6 to TRBJ1-5; 8 positions match TRBD1. After removal of 5 bases from V and 1 base from J, the junction contained 7 bases not matched to a gene. The germline V gene encodes CDR1 MNHNY and CDR2 SVGAGI (reference sequence). The CDR3 length is 16 residues.

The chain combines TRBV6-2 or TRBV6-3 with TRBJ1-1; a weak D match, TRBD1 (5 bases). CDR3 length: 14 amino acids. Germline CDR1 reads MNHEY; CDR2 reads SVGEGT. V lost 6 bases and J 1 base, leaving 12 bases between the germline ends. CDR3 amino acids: CASSPAGRNTEAFF. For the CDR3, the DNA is TGTGCCAGCAGCCCCGCAGGGCGGAACACTGAAGCTTTCTTT.

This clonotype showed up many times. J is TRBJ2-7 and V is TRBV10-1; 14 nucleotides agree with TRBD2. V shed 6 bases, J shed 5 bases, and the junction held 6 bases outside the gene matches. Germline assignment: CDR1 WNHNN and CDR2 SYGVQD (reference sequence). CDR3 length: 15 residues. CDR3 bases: TGCGCCAGCAGCGGGACTAGCGGGAGTCCCCACGAGCAGTACTTC. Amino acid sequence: CASSGTSGSPHEQYF.

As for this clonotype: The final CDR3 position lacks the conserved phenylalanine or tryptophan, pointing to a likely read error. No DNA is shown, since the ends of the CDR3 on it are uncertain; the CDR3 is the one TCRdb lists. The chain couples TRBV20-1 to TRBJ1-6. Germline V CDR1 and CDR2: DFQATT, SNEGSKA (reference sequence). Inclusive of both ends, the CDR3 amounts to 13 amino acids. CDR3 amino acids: CSAREVLDSPLQS.

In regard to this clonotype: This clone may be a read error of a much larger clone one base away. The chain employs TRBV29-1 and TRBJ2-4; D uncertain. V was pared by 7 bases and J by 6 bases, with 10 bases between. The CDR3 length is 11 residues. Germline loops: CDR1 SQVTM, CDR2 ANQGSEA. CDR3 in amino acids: CSAGDGNIQYF. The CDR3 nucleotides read TGCAGCGCTGGAGACGGAAACATTCAGTACTTC.

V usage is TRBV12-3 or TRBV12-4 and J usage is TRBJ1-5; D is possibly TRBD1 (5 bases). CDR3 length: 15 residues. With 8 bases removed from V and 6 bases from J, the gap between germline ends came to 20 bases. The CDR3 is CASGVLGSGGQPQHF. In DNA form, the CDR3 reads TGTGCCAGCGGCGTGTTGGGGTCTGGGGGTCAGCCCCAGCATTTT.

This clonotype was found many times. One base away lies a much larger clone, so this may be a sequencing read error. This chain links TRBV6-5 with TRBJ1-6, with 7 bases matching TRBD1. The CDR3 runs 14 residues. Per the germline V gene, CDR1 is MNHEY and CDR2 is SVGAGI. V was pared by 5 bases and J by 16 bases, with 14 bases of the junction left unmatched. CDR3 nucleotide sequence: TGTGCCAGCAGTCACCCGATGACAGGGAGGATTCTCCACTTT. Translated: CASSHPMTGRILHF.

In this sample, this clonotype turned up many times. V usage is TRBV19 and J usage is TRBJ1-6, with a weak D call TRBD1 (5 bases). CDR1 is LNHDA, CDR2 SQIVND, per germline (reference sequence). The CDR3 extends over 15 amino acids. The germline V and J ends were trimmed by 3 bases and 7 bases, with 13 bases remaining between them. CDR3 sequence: CASSIVRGFNSPLHF. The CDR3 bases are TGTGCCAGTAGTATTGTTCGGGGGTTCAATTCACCCCTCCACTTT.

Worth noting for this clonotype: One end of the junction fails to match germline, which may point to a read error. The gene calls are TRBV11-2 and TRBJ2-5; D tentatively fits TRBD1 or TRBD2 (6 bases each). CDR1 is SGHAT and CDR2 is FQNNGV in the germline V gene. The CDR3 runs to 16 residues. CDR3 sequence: CVSSLGRGGGQETQYF. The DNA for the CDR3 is TGTGTCAGCAGCTTGGGCAGGGGAGGTGGACAAGAGACCCAGTACTTC.

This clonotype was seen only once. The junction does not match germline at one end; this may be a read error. CDR3 protein: CASRQDPGSSTDTQYF. CDR3 DNA sequence: TGTGCCAGCAGGCAAGATCCCGGTTCCAGCACAGATACGCAGTATTTT. This rearrangement joins TRBV4-2 to TRBJ2-3; D uncertain. Germline values: CDR1 LGHNA, CDR2 YNFKEQ. This CDR3 spans 16 amino acids.

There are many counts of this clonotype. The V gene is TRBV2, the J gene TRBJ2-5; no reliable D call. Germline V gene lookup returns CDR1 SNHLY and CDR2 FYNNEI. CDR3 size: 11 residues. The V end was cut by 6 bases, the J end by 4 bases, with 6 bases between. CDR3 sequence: CASRPGETQYF. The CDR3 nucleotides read TGTGCCAGCAGGCCGGGAGAGACCCAGTACTTC.

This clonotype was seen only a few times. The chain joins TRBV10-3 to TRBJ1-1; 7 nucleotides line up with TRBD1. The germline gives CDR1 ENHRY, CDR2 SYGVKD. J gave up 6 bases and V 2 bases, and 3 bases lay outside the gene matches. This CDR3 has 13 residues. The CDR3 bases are TGTGCCATCAGTGAGGATCAGGGGGCTGAAGCTTTCTTT. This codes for CAISEDQGAEAFF.

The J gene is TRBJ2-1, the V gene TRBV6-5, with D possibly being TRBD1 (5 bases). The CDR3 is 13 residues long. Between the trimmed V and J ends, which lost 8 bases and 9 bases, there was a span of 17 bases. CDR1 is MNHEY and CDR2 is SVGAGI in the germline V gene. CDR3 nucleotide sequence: TGTGCCAGCGGTCACTCCAGGGTGGCTGAGCAGTTCTTC. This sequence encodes CASGHSRVAEQFF.

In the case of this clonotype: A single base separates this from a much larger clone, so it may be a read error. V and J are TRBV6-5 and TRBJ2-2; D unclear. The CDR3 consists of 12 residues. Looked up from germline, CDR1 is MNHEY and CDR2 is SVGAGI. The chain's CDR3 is CACSYGTGELFF. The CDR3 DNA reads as TGTGCCTGCAGTTACGGCACCGGGGAGCTGTTTTTT.